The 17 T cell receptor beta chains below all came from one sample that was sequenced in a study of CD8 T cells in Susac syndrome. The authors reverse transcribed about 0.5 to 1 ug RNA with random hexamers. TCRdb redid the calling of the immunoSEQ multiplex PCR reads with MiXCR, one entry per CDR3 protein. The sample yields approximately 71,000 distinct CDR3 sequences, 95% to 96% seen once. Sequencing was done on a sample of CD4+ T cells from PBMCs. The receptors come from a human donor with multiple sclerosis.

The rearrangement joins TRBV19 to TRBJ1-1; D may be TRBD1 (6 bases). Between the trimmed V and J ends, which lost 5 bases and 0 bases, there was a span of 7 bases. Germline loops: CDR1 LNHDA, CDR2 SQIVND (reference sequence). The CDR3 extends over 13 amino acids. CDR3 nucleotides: TGTGCCAGTAGTGGACAGCTGAACACTGAAGCTTTCTTT. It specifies CASSGQLNTEAFF.

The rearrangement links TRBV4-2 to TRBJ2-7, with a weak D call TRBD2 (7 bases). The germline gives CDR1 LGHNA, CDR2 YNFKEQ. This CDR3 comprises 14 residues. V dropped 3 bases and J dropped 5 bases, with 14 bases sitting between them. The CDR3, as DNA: TGTGCCAGCAGCCAGGACGGAGGGGGGGACGAGCAGTACTTC. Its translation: CASSQDGGGDEQYF.

The chain's CDR3 is CASKIRTDYGYTF. In DNA form, the CDR3 reads TGTGCCAGCAAGATCCGGACAGACTATGGCTACACCTTC. V and J are TRBV2 and TRBJ1-2, with D possibly TRBD1 on 6 matching bases. V was cut by 7 bases and J by 3 bases, with 12 bases left in between. Germline CDR1 SNHLY, CDR2 FYNNEI. The CDR3 has 13 amino acids.

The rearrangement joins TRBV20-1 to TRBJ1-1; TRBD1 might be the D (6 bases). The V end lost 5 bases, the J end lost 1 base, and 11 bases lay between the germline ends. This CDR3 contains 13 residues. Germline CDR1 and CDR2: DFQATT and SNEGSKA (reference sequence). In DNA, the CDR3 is TGCAGTGCTGCCTTGACAGGGAACACTGAAGCTTTCTTT. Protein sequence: CSAALTGNTEAFF.

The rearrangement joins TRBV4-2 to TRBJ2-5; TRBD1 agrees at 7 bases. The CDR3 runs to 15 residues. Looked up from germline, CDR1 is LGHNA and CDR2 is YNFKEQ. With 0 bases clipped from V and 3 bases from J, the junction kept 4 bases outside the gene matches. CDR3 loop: CASSQDGTVEETQYF. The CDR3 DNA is TGTGCCAGCAGCCAAGATGGGACAGTCGAAGAGACCCAGTACTTC.

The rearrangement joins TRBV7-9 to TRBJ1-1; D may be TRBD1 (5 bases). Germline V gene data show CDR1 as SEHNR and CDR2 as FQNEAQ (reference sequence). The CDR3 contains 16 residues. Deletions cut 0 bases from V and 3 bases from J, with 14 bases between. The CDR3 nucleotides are TGTGCCAGCAGCTTAGCTAAGCCAGGAGGGGACACTGAAGCTTTCTTT. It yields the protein CASSLAKPGGDTEAFF.

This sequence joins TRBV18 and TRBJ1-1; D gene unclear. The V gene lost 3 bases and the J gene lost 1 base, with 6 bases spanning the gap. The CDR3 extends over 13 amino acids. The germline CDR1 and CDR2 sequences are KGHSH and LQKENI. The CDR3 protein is CASSPQRNTEAFF. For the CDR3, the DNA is TGTGCCAGCTCACCCCAGCGGAACACTGAAGCTTTCTTT. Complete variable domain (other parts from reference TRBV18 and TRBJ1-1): NAGVMQNPRHLVRRRGQEARLRCSPMKGHSHVYWYRQLPEEGLKFMVYLQKENIIDESGMPKERFSAEFPKEGPSILRIQQVVRGDSAAYFCASSPQRNTEAFFGQGTRLTVV.

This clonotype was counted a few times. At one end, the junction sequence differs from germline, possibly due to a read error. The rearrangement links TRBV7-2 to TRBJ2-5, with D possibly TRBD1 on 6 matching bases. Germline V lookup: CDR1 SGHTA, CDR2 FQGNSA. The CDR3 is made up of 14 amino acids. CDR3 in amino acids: CASTLRTVQETQYF. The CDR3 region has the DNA TGTGCCAGCACCTTAAGGACAGTGCAAGAGACCCAGTACTTC.

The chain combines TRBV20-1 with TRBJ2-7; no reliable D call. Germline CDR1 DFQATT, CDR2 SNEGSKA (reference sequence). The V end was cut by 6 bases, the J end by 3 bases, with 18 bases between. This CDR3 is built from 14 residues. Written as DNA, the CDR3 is TGCAGTGCCCCTGACCGGTCCCTTGGCTACGAGCAGTACTTC. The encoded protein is CSAPDRSLGYEQYF.

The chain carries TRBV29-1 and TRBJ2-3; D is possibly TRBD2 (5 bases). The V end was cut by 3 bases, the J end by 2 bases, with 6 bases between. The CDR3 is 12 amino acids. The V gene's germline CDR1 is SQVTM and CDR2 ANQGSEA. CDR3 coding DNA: TGCAGCGTTGACGGGAACACAGATACGCAGTATTTT. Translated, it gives CSVDGNTDTQYF.

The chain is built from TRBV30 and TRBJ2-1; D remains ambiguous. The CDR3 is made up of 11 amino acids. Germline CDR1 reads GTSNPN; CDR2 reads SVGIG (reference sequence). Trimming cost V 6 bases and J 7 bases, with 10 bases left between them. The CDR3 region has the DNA TGTGCCTGCCGAAGATGGAATGAGCAGTTCTTC. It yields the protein CACRRWNEQFF.

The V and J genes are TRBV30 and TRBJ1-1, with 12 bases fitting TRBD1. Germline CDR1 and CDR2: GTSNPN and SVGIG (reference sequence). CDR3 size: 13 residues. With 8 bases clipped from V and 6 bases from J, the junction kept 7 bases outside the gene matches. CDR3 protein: CALEGQGASEAFF. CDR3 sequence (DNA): TGTGCCCTAGAGGGACAGGGGGCCTCTGAAGCTTTCTTT.

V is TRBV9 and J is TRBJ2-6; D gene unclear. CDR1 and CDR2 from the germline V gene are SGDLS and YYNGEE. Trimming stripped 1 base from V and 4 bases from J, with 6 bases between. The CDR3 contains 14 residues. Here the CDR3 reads CASSVQTGANVLTF. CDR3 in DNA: TGTGCCAGCAGCGTACAAACCGGGGCCAACGTCCTGACTTTC.

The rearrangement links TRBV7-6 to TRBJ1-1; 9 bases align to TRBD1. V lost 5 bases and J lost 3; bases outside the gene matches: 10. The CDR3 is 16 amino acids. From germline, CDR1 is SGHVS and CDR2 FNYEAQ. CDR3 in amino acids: CASSPGQGIVYTEAFF. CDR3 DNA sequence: TGTGCCAGCAGCCCCGGACAGGGGATTGTGTACACTGAAGCTTTCTTT.

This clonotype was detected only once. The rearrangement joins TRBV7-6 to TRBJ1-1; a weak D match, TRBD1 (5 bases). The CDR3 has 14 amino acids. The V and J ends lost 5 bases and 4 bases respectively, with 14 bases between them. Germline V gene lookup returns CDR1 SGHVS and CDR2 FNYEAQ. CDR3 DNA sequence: TGTGCCAGCAGCGTCCGGCAGGGTAGCACTGAAGCTTTCTTT. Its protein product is CASSVRQGSTEAFF.

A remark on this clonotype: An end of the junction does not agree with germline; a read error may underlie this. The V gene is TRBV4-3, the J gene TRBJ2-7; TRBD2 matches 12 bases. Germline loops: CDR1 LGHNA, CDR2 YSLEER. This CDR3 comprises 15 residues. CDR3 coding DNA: TGCGCCAGCAGTCAAGGACTAGCGGGGCCCTACGAGCAGTACTTC. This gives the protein CASSQGLAGPYEQYF.

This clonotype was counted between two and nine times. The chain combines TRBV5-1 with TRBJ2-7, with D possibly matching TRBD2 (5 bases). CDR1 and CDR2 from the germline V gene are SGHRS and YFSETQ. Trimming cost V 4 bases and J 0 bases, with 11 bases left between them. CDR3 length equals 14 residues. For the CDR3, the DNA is TGCGCCAGCAGCCGAGACGGGGACTCCTACGAGCAGTACTTC. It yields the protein CASSRDGDSYEQYF.